The T cell receptor beta chain under discussion was sequenced for a study of cytomegalovirus exposure and HLA in healthy donors. This CDR3 has 13 residues. The germline V and J ends were trimmed by 0 bases and 5 bases, with 6 bases remaining between them. Germline loops: CDR1 LNHDA, CDR2 SQIVND (reference sequence). Healthy individuals who donated bone marrow served as the donors. A multiplex PCR was run with 60 Vbeta primers and 13 Jbeta primers. Here immunoSEQ multiplex PCR was the method, and the copy in TCRdb shows in-frame clones only, minus some. Among 180,000 or so clones listed, 75% to 90% were seen once. General study points: Later on, an analysis found that several of the most significant clusters appeared to be linked to common viral pathogens, which included parvovirus B19.

In the case of this clone: Its antigen is as yet unknown.

The chain links TRBV19 to TRBJ2-3; D remains unclear. The sequence was obtained from a woman aged 45 to 65 in good health and CMV-seropositive. Sequencing was performed on PBMCs. CDR3 residues: CASSIDGGDTQYF. In DNA form, the CDR3 reads TGTGCCAGTAGTATAGATGGCGGAGATACGCAGTATTTT. Variable domain in full (rest from reference TRBV19 and TRBJ2-3): DGGITQSPKYLFRKEGQNVTLSCEQNLNHDAMYWYRQDPGQGLRLIYYSQIVNDFQKGDIAEGYSVSREKKESFPLTVTSAQKNPTAFYLCASSIDGGDTQYFGPGTRLTVL.